The 32 T cell receptor beta chains in this list originate from one sample, sequenced in a study of human T cells and chemical hapten exposure. TCRdb reanalysed the RACE reads using MiXCR and keeps one entry per CDR3 protein. The repertoire holds some 81,000 distinct CDR3 sequences, with around a tenth as singletons. Time point described: patch test 2, 6 weeks after DPC sensitization. The treatment: therapeutic diphenylcyclopropenone sensitization with weekly scalp DPC. This sample comprised whole blood, obtained in connection with sensitization to the hapten diphenylcyclopropenone (DPC). Receptor source: a man between 18 and 29 years old with alopecia areata. Some clones in this sample may be carry-over from other donors' samples.

This clonotype came up many times. The chain has TRBV29-1 and TRBJ1-2, with TRBD1 identical over 9 bases. The CDR3 extends over 15 amino acids. J was trimmed by 0 bases and V by 6 bases; bases with no gene match: 8. Germline-derived CDR1 and CDR2 are SQVTM and ANQGSEA. The CDR3 DNA sequence: TGCAGCGTCGACGACAGGGGGGAAGCTAACTATGGCTACACCTTC. Protein sequence: CSVDDRGEANYGYTF. Using reference TRBV29-1 and TRBJ1-2 for the parts outside the CDR3, the full variable domain is SAVISQKPSRDICQRGTSLTIQCQVDSQVTMMFWYRQQPGQSLTLIATANQGSEATYESGFVIDKFPISRPNLTFSTLTVSNMSPEDSSIYLCSVDDRGEANYGYTFGSGTRLTVV.

DNA for the CDR3: TGCAGCGTTGAGGGGACAGGGAGGACCGGGGAGCTGTTTTTT. It encodes CSVEGTGRTGELFF. The chain links TRBV29-1 to TRBJ2-2, with 9 bases identical to TRBD1. The germline gives CDR1 SQVTM, CDR2 ANQGSEA. The CDR3 is 14 amino acids. The V segment lost 3 bases and the J segment 5 bases; nucleotides outside the gene matches: 4.

This clonotype was observed many times. V usage is TRBV29-1 and J usage is TRBJ2-2, with 7 bases aligning to TRBD1. Germline V CDR1 and CDR2: SQVTM, ANQGSEA. The CDR3 consists of 13 residues. The V and J ends lost 7 bases and 0 bases, in that order; junction bases with no gene match: 2. CDR3 amino acids: CSAGQPNTGELFF. Written as DNA, the CDR3 is TGCAGCGCGGGACAGCCGAACACCGGGGAGCTGTTTTTT.

This clonotype was counted many times. This rearrangement joins TRBV12-3 or TRBV12-4 to TRBJ1-2, with no clear D. The CDR3 totals 13 residues. The V end was cut by 6 bases, the J end by 8 bases, with 16 bases between. CDR3 sequence reads: CASSWYLDRGYTF. DNA for the CDR3: TGTGCCAGCAGCTGGTATTTGGACCGCGGCTACACCTTC.

This clonotype was picked up many times. The chain combines TRBV7-7 with TRBJ2-1, with 7 bases identical to TRBD2. The CDR3 runs to 15 residues. The germline gives CDR1 SSHAT, CDR2 FNYEAQ (reference sequence). V gave up 5 bases and J gave up 3 bases; unmatched junction bases: 7. CDR3 amino acids: CASSVALADYNEQFF. The CDR3, as DNA: TGTGCCAGCAGCGTGGCGCTAGCGGACTACAATGAGCAGTTCTTC.

This clonotype was observed a few times. This chain uses TRBV18 with TRBJ1-1, with no clear D. V dropped 5 bases and J dropped 1 base, with 11 bases sitting between them. Germline CDR1 is KGHSH and CDR2 is LQKENI. CDR3 length equals 14 residues. In DNA, the CDR3 is TGTGCCAGCTCAGGGGAGCGAAAGAACACTGAAGCTTTCTTT. Translation gives CASSGERKNTEAFF.

This clonotype was seen more than once but under ten times. The V gene is TRBV7-2, the J gene TRBJ2-5; no definite D call. The CDR3 extends over 13 amino acids. CDR1 SGHTA and CDR2 FQGNSA come from the germline V gene. Trimming pared 2 bases from V and 2 bases from J, leaving 6 bases between. The CDR3 loop reads CASSLLGQETQYF. CDR3 bases: TGTGCCAGCAGCTTATTGGGACAAGAGACCCAGTACTTC.

This clonotype has a count of ten or more. This sequence joins TRBV7-3 and TRBJ1-6; no clear D. CDR1 and CDR2 (germline): SGHTA, FQGTGA. The CDR3 covers 14 residues. Trimming removed 3 bases at V and 0 bases at J, with 3 bases between. CDR3 sequence (DNA): TGTGCCAGCAGCTTTGGCTCCTATAATTCACCCCTCCACTTT. It translates to CASSFGSYNSPLHF. Using reference TRBV7-3 and TRBJ1-6 for the parts outside the CDR3, the full variable domain is GAGVSQTPSNKVTEKGKYVELRCDPISGHTALYWYRQSLGQGPEFLIYFQGTGAADDSGLPNDRFFAVRPEGSVSTLKIQRTERGDSAVYLCASSFGSYNSPLHFGNGTRLTVT.

This chain links TRBV20-1 with TRBJ2-7; D is ambiguous. This CDR3 is built from 12 residues. Per germline, CDR1 DFQATT and CDR2 SNEGSKA (reference sequence). V lost 1 base to trimming and J lost 2 bases, with 6 bases between them. Here the CDR3 DNA reads TGCAGTGCTAGAGTGCCTACCTACGAGCAGTACTTC. Protein: CSARVPTYEQYF.

The chain uses TRBV6-2 or TRBV6-3 and TRBJ2-2; D is possibly TRBD1 or TRBD2 (5 bases each). CDR1 MNHEY and CDR2 SVGEGT come from the germline V gene. The CDR3 has 13 amino acids. Trimming removed 11 bases at V and 1 base at J, with 11 bases between. CDR3 sequence: CALGTLNTGELFF. In DNA, the CDR3 is TGTGCCCTCGGGACGCTGAACACCGGGGAGCTGTTTTTT.

The V and J genes are TRBV11-2 and TRBJ2-5, with D perhaps matching TRBD1 (5 bases). Germline CDR1 and CDR2: SGHAT and FQNNGV. The CDR3 length is 12 residues. The V and J ends lost 8 bases and 4 bases respectively, with 11 bases between them. The CDR3 sequence: CASHRSGETQYF. The CDR3 nucleotides read TGTGCCAGCCACAGGTCAGGAGAGACCCAGTACTTC.

The genes are TRBV4-3 and TRBJ2-2; no clear D gene. The CDR3 runs 18 residues. Trimming removed 0 bases from V and 2 bases from J, with 16 bases in between. Germline CDR1 is LGHNA and CDR2 is YSLEER. The CDR3 here is CASSQDEAPIFNTGELFF. The CDR3 DNA is TGCGCCAGCAGCCAAGATGAAGCCCCCATCTTTAACACCGGGGAGCTGTTTTTT.

This clonotype came up many times. V is TRBV6-5 and J is TRBJ2-3; no clear D. The germline CDR1 and CDR2 sequences are MNHEY and SVGAGI. Deletions cut 5 bases from V and 1 base from J, with 10 bases between. This CDR3 has 14 amino acids. CDR3 protein: CASSPSRGTDTQYF. The CDR3 nucleotides are TGTGCCAGCAGTCCCTCCCGCGGCACAGATACGCAGTATTTT.

This clonotype was seen only a few times. In DNA form, the CDR3 reads TGCGCCAGCAGCTTGGAAGGGGTGATTGGGTCCTATAATTCACCCCTCCACTTT. It specifies CASSLEGVIGSYNSPLHF. The V call is TRBV5-1, the J call TRBJ1-6, with D maybe TRBD1 (5 bases). This CDR3 has 18 residues. Trimming left V 0 bases short and J 1 base short, with 14 bases between. CDR1 and CDR2 from the germline V gene are SGHRS and YFSETQ.

The table lists this clonotype with many counts. The gene calls are TRBV6-6 and TRBJ2-3, with 10 bases fitting TRBD2. This CDR3 contains 15 residues. Trimming took 6 bases from V and 3 from J; bases not matched to a gene: 6. Germline CDR1 MNHNY, CDR2 SVGAGI (reference sequence). The CDR3 DNA reads TGTGCCAGCAGCCGAGCGGGGGGGCCTACAGATACGCAGTATTTT. Its translation: CASSRAGGPTDTQYF.

The chain has TRBV7-2 and TRBJ1-1; 7 bases are a match to TRBD1. This CDR3 contains 13 residues. J gave up 3 bases and V 5 bases, and 3 bases lay outside the gene matches. CDR1 SGHTA and CDR2 FQGNSA come from the germline V gene. The CDR3 is CASSQDRDTEAFF. The DNA for the CDR3 is TGTGCCAGCAGCCAAGACAGGGACACTGAAGCTTTCTTT.

This clonotype occurred many times. The chain recombines TRBV6-1 with TRBJ2-5; the D gene is possibly TRBD2 (5 bases). Germline CDR1 is MNHNS and CDR2 is SASEGT. V was trimmed by 5 bases and J by 5 bases, leaving 21 bases between them. The CDR3 extends over 16 amino acids. The CDR3 sequence is CASSPGWTGFGETQYF. In nucleotides, the CDR3 is TGTGCCAGCAGTCCCGGGTGGACGGGATTCGGGGAGACCCAGTACTTC.

The rearrangement links TRBV9 to TRBJ2-3, with D maybe TRBD2 (6 bases). Germline lookup yields CDR1 SGDLS and CDR2 YYNGEE. V lost 4 bases and J 2 bases, leaving 11 bases between the germline ends. This CDR3 comprises 14 residues. The CDR3 region has the DNA TGTGCCAGCAGCCCTCGGGAGTCCACAGATACGCAGTATTTT. Amino acid sequence: CASSPRESTDTQYF.

V is TRBV20-1 and J is TRBJ1-1, with TRBD1 as a possible D gene (6 bases). Per germline, CDR1 DFQATT and CDR2 SNEGSKA (reference sequence). V was clipped by 6 bases and J by 10 bases, with 18 bases between them. The CDR3 is made up of 12 amino acids. CDR3 amino acids: CSALGRDKGAFF. CDR3 coding DNA: TGCAGTGCCCTTGGGAGGGACAAGGGAGCTTTCTTT.

This clonotype was counted between two and nine times. The gene calls are TRBV3-2 and TRBJ1-1; the table gives TRBD1 as D, unverified against the DNA. TRBV3-2 is listed as a pseudogene. The CDR3 has 16 residues. The CDR3 DNA is TGTGCCAGCAGCCAAGACCCCCACAGGGGTATCACTGAAGCTTTCTTT. Amino acids: CASSQDPHRGITEAFF.

V and J are TRBV29-1 and TRBJ2-3; D might be TRBD1 (6 bases). Germline V gene lookup returns CDR1 SQVTM and CDR2 ANQGSEA. V was shortened by 6 bases and J by 8 bases, with 15 bases between the two germline ends. This CDR3 is 12 amino acids long. CDR3 residues: CSVGDIFFTQYF. The CDR3, as DNA: TGCAGCGTAGGGGACATCTTCTTTACGCAGTATTTT.

Only a few counts were recorded for this clonotype. The chain is built from TRBV19 and TRBJ1-1; unclear D gene. The V end was cut by 1 base, the J end by 0 bases, with 6 bases between. CDR1 and CDR2 (germline): LNHDA, SQIVND (reference sequence). The CDR3 totals 14 residues. CDR3 sequence reads: CASSIGGLNTEAFF. CDR3 DNA: TGTGCCAGTAGTATAGGTGGGCTGAACACTGAAGCTTTCTTT.

The rearrangement uses TRBV27 and TRBJ2-7; D may match TRBD1 or TRBD2 (5 bases each). This CDR3 has 13 amino acids. Germline-derived CDR1 and CDR2 are MNHEY and SMNVEV (reference sequence). Trimming took off 2 bases at V and 7 bases at J, with 12 bases between the two ends. The CDR3 here is CASSLGGPWEQYF. The CDR3 bases are TGTGCCAGCAGTTTAGGGGGTCCTTGGGAGCAGTACTTC.

This clonotype was counted at least ten times. V and J are TRBV20-1 and TRBJ1-6, with a weak D call TRBD1 (6 bases). The V and J ends lost 0 bases and 4 bases respectively, with 16 bases between them. Germline V gives CDR1 DFQATT, CDR2 SNEGSKA (reference sequence). The CDR3 spans 17 residues. CDR3 in DNA: TGCAGTGCTAGAGATCTTGGGGGCGCCGCTTATAATTCACCCCTCCACTTT. Protein product: CSARDLGGAAYNSPLHF.

This sequence joins TRBV20-1 and TRBJ1-5; TRBD1 aligns across 10 bases. The CDR3 is 15 amino acids. Germline V gene lookup returns CDR1 DFQATT and CDR2 SNEGSKA (reference sequence). After removal of 5 bases from V and 2 bases from J, the junction contained 6 bases not matched to a gene. For the CDR3, the DNA is TGCAGTGCTTGGACCGGGACAGGGGGCAATCAGCCCCAGCATTTT. Amino acid sequence: CSAWTGTGGNQPQHF.

The chain combines TRBV29-1 with TRBJ1-1; D is perhaps TRBD1 (5 bases). The germline V gene has CDR1 SQVTM and CDR2 ANQGSEA. The CDR3 totals 15 residues. With 0 bases removed from V and 0 bases from J, the gap between germline ends came to 11 bases. The CDR3 sequence is CSVEDFGGMNTEAFF. As DNA, the CDR3 is TGCAGCGTTGAAGATTTCGGGGGGATGAACACTGAAGCTTTCTTT. Together with reference TRBV29-1 and TRBJ1-1, the CDR3 gives the full variable domain: SAVISQKPSRDICQRGTSLTIQCQVDSQVTMMFWYRQQPGQSLTLIATANQGSEATYESGFVIDKFPISRPNLTFSTLTVSNMSPEDSSIYLCSVEDFGGMNTEAFFGQGTRLTVV.

This clonotype was seen ten or more times. The genes are TRBV5-5 and TRBJ1-5, with TRBD1 matching 7 bases. V lost 0 bases, J lost 6 bases, and 3 bases stayed unmatched. Germline lookup yields CDR1 SGHKS and CDR2 YYEKEE (reference sequence). The CDR3 runs 14 residues. The CDR3 coding sequence is TGTGCCAGCAGCTTGGGGGACAGTCGTCAGCCCCAGCATTTT. It yields the protein CASSLGDSRQPQHF.

The chain couples TRBV11-2 to TRBJ2-3; unclear D gene. Germline CDR1 is SGHAT and CDR2 is FQNNGV. This CDR3 is 14 amino acids long. Trimming took 5 bases from V and 5 from J, leaving 14 bases between them. Written as DNA, the CDR3 is TGTGCCAGCAGCCTACACGGGTTCGTAGATACGCAGTATTTT. Residues: CASSLHGFVDTQYF. Based on the CDR3 plus reference TRBV11-2 and TRBJ2-3, the full variable domain is EAGVAQSPRYKIIEKRQSVAFWCNPISGHATLYWYQQILGQGPKLLIQFQNNGVVDDSQLPKDRFSAERLKGVDSTLKIQPAKLEDSAVYLCASSLHGFVDTQYFGPGTRLTVL.

This clonotype was seen a few times. In nucleotides, the CDR3 is TGTGCCAGCAGCCACCCAGGCAAGCGGGGGTTCTACAATGAGCAGTTCTTC. This sequence encodes CASSHPGKRGFYNEQFF. The chain combines TRBV14 with TRBJ2-1, with 8 nucleotides matching TRBD2. Germline assignment: CDR1 SGHDN and CDR2 FVKESK. The J segment lost 3 bases and the V segment lost 3 bases, leaving 10 bases of the junction unmatched. The CDR3 covers 17 residues.

Concerning this clonotype itself: One end of the junction does not line up with germline, which may come from a read error. The chain recombines TRBV20-1 with TRBJ2-3, with TRBD2 identical over 7 bases. Germline V gene data show CDR1 as DFQATT and CDR2 as SNEGSKA (reference sequence). The CDR3 totals 15 residues. CDR3 sequence: CSARVGAGDTDTQYF. In DNA, the CDR3 is TGCAGTGCCAGAGTCGGCGCGGGGGACACAGATACGCAGTATTTT.

The rearrangement uses TRBV28 and TRBJ2-1, with D perhaps matching TRBD1 (6 bases). The V and J ends lost 6 bases and 2 bases respectively, with 14 bases between them. The CDR3 sequence is 15 residues long. Germline values: CDR1 MDHEN, CDR2 SYDVKM. The CDR3 DNA reads TGTGCCAGCAGACAGGGAATGAACACCTACAATGAGCAGTTCTTC. This gives the protein CASRQGMNTYNEQFF.

In its sample, this clonotype was seen many times. The V and J genes are TRBV27 and TRBJ1-2; no clear D gene. The ends were cut back, 6 bases at V and 0 bases at J, with 14 bases in the middle. CDR1 is MNHEY and CDR2 is SMNVEV in the germline V gene (reference sequence). This CDR3 is 15 amino acids long. The CDR3 loop reads CASRAPREANYGYTF. CDR3 nucleotides: TGTGCCAGCAGGGCGCCAAGGGAAGCTAACTATGGCTACACCTTC.